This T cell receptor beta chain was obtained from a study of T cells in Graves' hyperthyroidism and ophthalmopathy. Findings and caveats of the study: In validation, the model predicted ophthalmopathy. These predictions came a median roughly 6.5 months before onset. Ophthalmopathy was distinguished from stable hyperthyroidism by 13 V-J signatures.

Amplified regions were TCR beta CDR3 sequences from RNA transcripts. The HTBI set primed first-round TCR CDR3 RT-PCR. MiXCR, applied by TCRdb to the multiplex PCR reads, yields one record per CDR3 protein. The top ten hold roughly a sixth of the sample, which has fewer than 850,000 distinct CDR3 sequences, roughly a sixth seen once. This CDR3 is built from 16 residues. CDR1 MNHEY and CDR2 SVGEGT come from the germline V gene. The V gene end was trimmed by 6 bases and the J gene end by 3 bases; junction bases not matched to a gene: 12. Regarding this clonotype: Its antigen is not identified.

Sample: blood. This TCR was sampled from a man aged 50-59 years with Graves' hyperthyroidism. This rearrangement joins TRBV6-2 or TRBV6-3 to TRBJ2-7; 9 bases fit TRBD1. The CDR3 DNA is TGTGCCAGCAGGGCTCCCCGGACAGGGGACTACTACGAGCAGTACTTC. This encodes CASRAPRTGDYYEQYF.